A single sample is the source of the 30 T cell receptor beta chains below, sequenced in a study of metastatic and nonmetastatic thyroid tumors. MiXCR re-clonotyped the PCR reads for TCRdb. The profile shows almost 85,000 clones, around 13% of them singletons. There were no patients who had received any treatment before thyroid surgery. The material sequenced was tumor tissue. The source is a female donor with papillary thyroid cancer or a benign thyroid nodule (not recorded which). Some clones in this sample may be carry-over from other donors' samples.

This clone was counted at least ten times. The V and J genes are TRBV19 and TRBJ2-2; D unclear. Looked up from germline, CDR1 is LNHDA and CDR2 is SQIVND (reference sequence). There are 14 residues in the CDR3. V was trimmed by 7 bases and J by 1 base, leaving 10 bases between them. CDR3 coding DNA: TGTGCCAGTATGATCGCAGGGAACACCGGGGAGCTGTTTTTT. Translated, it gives CASMIAGNTGELFF.

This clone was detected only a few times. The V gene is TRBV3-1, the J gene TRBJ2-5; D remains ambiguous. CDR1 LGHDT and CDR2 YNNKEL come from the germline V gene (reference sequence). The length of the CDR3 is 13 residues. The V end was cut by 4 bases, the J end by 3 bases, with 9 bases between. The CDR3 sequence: CASSPASKETQYF. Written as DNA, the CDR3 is TGTGCCAGCAGCCCAGCCTCCAAAGAGACCCAGTACTTC.

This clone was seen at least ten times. The chain's CDR3 is CASSSDGDRPPGQYF. CDR3 nucleotides: TGTGCCAGCAGTTCCGACGGGGACAGGCCGCCCGGGCAGTACTTC. The V gene is TRBV11-3, the J gene TRBJ2-7, with 8 bases lining up with TRBD1. With V trimmed by 6 bases and J by 9 bases, 16 bases remained unmatched. Germline-derived CDR1 and CDR2 are SGHNT and YENEEA. The CDR3 loop spans 15 amino acids.

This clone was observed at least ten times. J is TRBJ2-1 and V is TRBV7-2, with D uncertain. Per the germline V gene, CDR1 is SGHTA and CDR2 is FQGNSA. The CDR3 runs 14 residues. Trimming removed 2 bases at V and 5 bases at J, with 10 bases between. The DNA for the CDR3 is TGTGCCAGCAGCTTAAGTGCCTGGAACAATGAGCAGTTCTTC. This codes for CASSLSAWNNEQFF.

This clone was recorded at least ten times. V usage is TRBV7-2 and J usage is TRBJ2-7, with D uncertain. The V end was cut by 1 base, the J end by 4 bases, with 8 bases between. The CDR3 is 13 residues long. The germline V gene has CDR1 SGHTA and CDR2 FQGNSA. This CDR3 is CASSLDGRYEQYF. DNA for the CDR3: TGTGCCAGCAGCTTAGATGGACGATACGAGCAGTACTTC.

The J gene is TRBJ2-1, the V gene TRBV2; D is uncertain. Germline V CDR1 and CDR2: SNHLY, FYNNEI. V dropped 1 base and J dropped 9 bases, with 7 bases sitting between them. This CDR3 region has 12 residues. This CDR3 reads CASSEGLGEQFF. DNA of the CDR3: TGTGCCAGCAGTGAAGGGCTCGGTGAGCAGTTCTTC.

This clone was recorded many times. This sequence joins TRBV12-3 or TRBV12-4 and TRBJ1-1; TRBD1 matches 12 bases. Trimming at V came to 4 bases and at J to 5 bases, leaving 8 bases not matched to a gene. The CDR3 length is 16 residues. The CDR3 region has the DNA TGTGCCAGCAGTTGGGGGACAGGGGGCGCGGGGACTGAAGCTTTCTTT. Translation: CASSWGTGGAGTEAFF.

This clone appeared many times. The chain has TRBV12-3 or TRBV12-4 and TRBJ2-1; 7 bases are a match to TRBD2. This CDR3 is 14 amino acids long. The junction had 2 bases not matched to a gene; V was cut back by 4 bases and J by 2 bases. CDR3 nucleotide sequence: TGTGCCAGCAGTTCCGGGACTACCTACAATGAGCAGTTCTTC. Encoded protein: CASSSGTTYNEQFF.

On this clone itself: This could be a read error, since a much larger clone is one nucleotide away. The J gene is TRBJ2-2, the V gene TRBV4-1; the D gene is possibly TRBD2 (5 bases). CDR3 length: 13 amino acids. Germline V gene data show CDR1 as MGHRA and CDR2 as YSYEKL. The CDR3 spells CASSQPLGGEPFF. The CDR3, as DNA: TGCGCCAGCAGCCAACCACTAGGTGGGGAGCCGTTTTTT.

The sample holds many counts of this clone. The CDR3: CASSFNGETYGYTF. CDR3 nucleotide sequence: TGTGCCAGCAGTTTTAACGGGGAGACCTATGGCTACACCTTC. The genes are TRBV27 and TRBJ1-2; the D is unclear. This CDR3 is built from 14 residues. Germline V CDR1 and CDR2: MNHEY, SMNVEV (reference sequence). With 3 bases removed from V and 4 bases from J, the gap between germline ends came to 12 bases.

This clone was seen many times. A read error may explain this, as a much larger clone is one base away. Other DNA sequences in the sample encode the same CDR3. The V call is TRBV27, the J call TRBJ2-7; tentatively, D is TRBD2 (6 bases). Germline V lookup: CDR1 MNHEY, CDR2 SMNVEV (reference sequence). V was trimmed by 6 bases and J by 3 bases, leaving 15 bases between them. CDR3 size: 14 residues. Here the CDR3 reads CASSLLTGGYEQYF. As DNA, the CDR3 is TGTGCCAGCAGCTTACTAACCGGGGGCTACGAGCAGTACTTC.

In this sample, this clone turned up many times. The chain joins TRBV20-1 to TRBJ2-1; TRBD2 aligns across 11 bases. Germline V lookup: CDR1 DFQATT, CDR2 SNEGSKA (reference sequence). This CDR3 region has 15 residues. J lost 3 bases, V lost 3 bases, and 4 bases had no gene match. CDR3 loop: CSASPLAGVYNEQFF. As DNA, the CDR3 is TGCAGTGCTAGCCCACTAGCGGGAGTCTACAATGAGCAGTTCTTC.

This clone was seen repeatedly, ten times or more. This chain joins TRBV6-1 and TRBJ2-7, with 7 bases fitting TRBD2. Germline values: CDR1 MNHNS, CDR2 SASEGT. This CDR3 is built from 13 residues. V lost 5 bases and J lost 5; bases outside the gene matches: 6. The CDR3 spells CASSWRDYHEQYF. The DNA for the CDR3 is TGTGCCAGCAGTTGGAGGGACTACCACGAGCAGTACTTC.

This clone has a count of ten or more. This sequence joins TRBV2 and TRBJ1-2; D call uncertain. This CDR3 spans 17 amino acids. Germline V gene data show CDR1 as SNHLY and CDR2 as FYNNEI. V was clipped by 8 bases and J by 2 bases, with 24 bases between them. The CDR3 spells CASRPNSQSGYNYGYTF. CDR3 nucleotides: TGTGCCAGCCGCCCCAACTCTCAGTCGGGATACAACTATGGCTACACCTTC. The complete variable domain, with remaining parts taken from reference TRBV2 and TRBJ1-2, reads EPEVTQTPSHQVTQMGQEVILRCVPISNHLYFYWYRQILGQKVEFLVSFYNNEISEKSEIFDDQFSVERPDGSNFTLKIRSTKLEDSAMYFCASRPNSQSGYNYGYTFGSGTRLTVV.

DNA of the CDR3: TGCGCCAGCAGCTTGGAGGGTCACGGGGGCACAGATACGCAGTATTTT. It specifies CASSLEGHGGTDTQYF. The chain uses TRBV5-1 and TRBJ2-3, with D perhaps matching TRBD2 (5 bases). This CDR3 is 16 amino acids long. CDR1 is SGHRS and CDR2 is YFSETQ in the germline V gene. Trimming cost V 0 bases and J 1 base, with 12 bases left between them.

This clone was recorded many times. In nucleotides, the CDR3 is TGTGCCAGCAGCCTAGACTTACAGGGGGACGAAGGGGGCTACACCTTC. Residues: CASSLDLQGDEGGYTF. The genes are TRBV3-1 and TRBJ1-2; 8 bases are shared with TRBD1. Unmatched junction bases numbered 15, after V lost 4 bases and J lost 8 bases. This CDR3 comprises 16 residues. Looked up from germline, CDR1 is LGHDT and CDR2 is YNNKEL (reference sequence).

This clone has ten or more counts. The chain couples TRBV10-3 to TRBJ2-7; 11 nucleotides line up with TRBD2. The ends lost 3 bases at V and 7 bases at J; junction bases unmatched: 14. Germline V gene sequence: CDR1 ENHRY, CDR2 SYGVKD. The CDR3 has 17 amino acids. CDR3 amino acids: CAISERLSSGRTGEQYF. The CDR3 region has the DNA TGTGCCATCAGTGAAAGGTTGTCTAGCGGGAGGACTGGGGAGCAGTACTTC.

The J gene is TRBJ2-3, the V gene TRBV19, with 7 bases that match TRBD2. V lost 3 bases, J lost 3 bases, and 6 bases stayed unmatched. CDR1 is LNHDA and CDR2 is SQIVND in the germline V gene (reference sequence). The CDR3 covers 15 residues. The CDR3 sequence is CASSILSGGTDTQYF. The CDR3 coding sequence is TGTGCCAGTAGTATCCTGTCGGGAGGTACAGATACGCAGTATTTT. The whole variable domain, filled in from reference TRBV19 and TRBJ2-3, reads DGGITQSPKYLFRKEGQNVTLSCEQNLNHDAMYWYRQDPGQGLRLIYYSQIVNDFQKGDIAEGYSVSREKKESFPLTVTSAQKNPTAFYLCASSILSGGTDTQYFGPGTRLTVL.

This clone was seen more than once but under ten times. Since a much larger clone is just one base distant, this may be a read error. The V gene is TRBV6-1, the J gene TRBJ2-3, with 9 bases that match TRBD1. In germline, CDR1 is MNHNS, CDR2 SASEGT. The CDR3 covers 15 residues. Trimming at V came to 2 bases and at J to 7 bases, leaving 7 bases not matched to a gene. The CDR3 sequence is CASSENRGRVYTQYF. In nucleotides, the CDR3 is TGTGCCAGCAGTGAAAACAGGGGGCGCGTATATACGCAGTATTTT.

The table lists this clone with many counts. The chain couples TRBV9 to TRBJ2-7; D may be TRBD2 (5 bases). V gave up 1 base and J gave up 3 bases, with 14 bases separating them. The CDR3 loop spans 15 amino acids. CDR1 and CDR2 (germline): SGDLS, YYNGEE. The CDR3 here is CASSVRPAANYEQYF. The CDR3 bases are TGTGCCAGCAGCGTAAGGCCAGCGGCAAACTACGAGCAGTACTTC.

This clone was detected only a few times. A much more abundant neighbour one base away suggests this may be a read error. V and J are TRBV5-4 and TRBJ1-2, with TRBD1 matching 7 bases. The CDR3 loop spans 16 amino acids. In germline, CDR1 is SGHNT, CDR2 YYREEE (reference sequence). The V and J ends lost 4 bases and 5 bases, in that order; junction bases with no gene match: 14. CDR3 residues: CASSPTLYRGVYGYTF. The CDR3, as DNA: TGTGCCAGCAGCCCGACTCTGTACAGGGGTGTTTATGGCTACACCTTC.

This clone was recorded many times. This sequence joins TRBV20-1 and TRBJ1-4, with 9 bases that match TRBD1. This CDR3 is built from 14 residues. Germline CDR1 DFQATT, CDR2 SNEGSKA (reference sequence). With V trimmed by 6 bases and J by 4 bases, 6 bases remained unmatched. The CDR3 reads CSAMTGGGNEKLFF. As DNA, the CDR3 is TGCAGTGCGATGACAGGGGGAGGTAATGAAAAACTGTTTTTT.

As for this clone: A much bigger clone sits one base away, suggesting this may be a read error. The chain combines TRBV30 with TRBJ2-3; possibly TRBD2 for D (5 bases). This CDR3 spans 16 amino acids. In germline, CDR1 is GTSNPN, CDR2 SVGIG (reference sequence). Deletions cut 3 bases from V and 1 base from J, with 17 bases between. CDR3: CAWSVSVGLGTDTQYF. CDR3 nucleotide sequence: TGTGCCTGGAGCGTTAGCGTGGGTCTCGGCACAGATACGCAGTATTTT.

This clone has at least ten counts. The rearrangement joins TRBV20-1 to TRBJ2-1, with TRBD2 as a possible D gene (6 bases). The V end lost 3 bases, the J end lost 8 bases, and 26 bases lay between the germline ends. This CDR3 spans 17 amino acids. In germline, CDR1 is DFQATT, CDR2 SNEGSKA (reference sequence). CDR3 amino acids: CSASHQTGVSMGHEQFF. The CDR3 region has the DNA TGCAGTGCTAGCCACCAGACGGGGGTTAGCATGGGGCATGAGCAGTTCTTC.

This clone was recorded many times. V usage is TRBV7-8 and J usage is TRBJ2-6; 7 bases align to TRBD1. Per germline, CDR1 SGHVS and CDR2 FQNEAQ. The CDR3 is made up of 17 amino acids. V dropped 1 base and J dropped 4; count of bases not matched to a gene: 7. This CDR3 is CASSLGTGSLGANVLTF. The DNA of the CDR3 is TGTGCCAGCAGCTTAGGGACAGGATCGTTGGGGGCCAACGTCCTGACTTTC. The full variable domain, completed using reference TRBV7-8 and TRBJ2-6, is GAGVSQSPRYKVAKRGQDVALRCDPISGHVSLFWYQQALGQGPEFLTYFQNEAQLDKSGLPSDRFFAERPEGSVSTLKIQRTQQEDSAVYLCASSLGTGSLGANVLTFGAGSRLTVL.

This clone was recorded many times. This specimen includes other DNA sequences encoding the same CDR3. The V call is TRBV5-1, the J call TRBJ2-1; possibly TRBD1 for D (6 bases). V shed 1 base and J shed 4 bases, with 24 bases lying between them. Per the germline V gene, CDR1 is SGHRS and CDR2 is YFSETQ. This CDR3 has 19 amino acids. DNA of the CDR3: TGCGCCAGCAGCTTGCAAGGACCGAAACTAGACGGGACATACAATGAGCAGTTCTTC. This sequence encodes CASSLQGPKLDGTYNEQFF.

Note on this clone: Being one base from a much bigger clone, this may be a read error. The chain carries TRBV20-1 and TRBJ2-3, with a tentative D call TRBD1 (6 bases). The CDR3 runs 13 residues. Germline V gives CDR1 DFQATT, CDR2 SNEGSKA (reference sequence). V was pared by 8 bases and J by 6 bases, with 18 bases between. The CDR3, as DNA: TGCAGTCCTACATGGGGGCTAGTGGATACGCAGTATTTT. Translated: CSPTWGLVDTQYF.

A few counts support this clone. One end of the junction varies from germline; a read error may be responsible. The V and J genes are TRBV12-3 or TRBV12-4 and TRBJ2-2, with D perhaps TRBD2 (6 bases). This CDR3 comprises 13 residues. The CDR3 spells CASMRDWIGELFF. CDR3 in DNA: TGCGCCAGCATGCGGGACTGGATCGGGGAGCTGTTTTTT.

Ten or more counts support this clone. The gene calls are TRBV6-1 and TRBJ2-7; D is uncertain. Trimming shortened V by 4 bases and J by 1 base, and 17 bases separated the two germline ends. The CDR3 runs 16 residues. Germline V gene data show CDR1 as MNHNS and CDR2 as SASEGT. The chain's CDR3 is CASSGDKGTVSYEQYF. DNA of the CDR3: TGTGCCAGCAGTGGAGATAAGGGTACGGTTTCCTACGAGCAGTACTTC.

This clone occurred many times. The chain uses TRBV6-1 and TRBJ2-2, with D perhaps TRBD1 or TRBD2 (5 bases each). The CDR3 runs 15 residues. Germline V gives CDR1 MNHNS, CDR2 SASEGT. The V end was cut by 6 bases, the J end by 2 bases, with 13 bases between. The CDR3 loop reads CASRVGTGNTGELFF. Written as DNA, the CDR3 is TGTGCCAGCAGAGTCGGGACGGGCAACACCGGGGAGCTGTTTTTT.